These 30 T cell receptor beta chains originate from one sample sequenced in a study of blood T cells in healthy people across ages. Through a sample-barcoded 5' primer and a J-beta primer mix, a second PCR was run for roughly 6 to 12 cycles. Each CDR3 protein is one row after TCRdb ran MiXCR on the 5' RACE reads. The data contain about 1.5 million distinct CDR3 sequences, under 55% of them singletons. The material sequenced was blood. The receptors stem from a woman aged 18-35 years in good health.

This clonotype was seen repeatedly, ten times or more. V is TRBV7-2 and J is TRBJ1-2; D unclear. V was shortened by 6 bases and J by 2 bases, with 13 bases between the two germline ends. Germline V CDR1 and CDR2: SGHTA, FQGNSA. The CDR3 contains 14 residues. The CDR3 here is CASSPRGTNYGYTF. The CDR3 DNA reads as TGTGCCAGCAGTCCGCGGGGAACCAACTATGGCTACACCTTC.

In this sample, this clonotype turned up a few times. The chain employs TRBV4-1 and TRBJ2-4, with D uncertain. Germline CDR1 MGHRA, CDR2 YSYEKL. The CDR3 covers 18 residues. Trimming left V 4 bases short and J 0 bases short, with 19 bases between. This chain's CDR3 is CASSLWTGTPLAKNIQYF. The CDR3 DNA sequence: TGCGCCAGCAGCCTTTGGACCGGAACTCCTCTAGCCAAAAACATTCAGTACTTC.

This chain connects TRBV6-2 or TRBV6-3 to TRBJ2-3, with no clear D. Germline values: CDR1 MNHEY, CDR2 SVGEGT. The CDR3 has 11 residues. Trimming stripped 5 bases from V and 8 bases from J, with 8 bases between. The CDR3 nucleotides are TGTGCCAGCAGTGCTCTCGCTACGCAGTATTTT. Protein: CASSALATQYF.

This clonotype was observed a few times. The V and J genes are TRBV6-5 and TRBJ1-4, with a possible D match to TRBD1 (5 bases). CDR1 MNHEY and CDR2 SVGAGI come from the germline V gene. V lost 7 bases and J 8 bases, leaving 17 bases between the germline ends. The CDR3 runs to 14 residues. CDR3 nucleotides: TGTGCCAGCACCACTCAGGGCGGGAAAGAAAAACTGTTTTTT. It codes for CASTTQGGKEKLFF.

This clonotype turned up a few times. The V call is TRBV12-3 or TRBV12-4, the J call TRBJ2-7; TRBD2 matches at 8 bases. CDR3 length: 15 amino acids. The V and J ends lost 6 bases and 0 bases, in that order; junction bases with no gene match: 7. The CDR3 region has the DNA TGTGCCAGCAGCTCCCGCGGGGGGCCCTCCTACGAGCAGTACTTC. Amino acid sequence: CASSSRGGPSYEQYF.

The genes are TRBV6-6 and TRBJ1-1; possibly TRBD1 for D (5 bases). Germline V lookup: CDR1 MNHNY, CDR2 SVGAGI (reference sequence). V dropped 4 bases and J dropped 1 base, with 16 bases sitting between them. This CDR3 contains 16 residues. The CDR3 here is CASSSVGGTGNTEAFF. As DNA, the CDR3 is TGTGCCAGCAGTTCGGTTGGGGGGACGGGGAACACTGAAGCTTTCTTT.

There are a few counts of this clonotype. This chain uses TRBV7-9 with TRBJ2-7; 11 bases map to TRBD1. The CDR3 runs to 12 residues. V dropped 6 bases and J dropped 9; count of bases not matched to a gene: 4. Germline values: CDR1 SEHNR, CDR2 FQNEAQ (reference sequence). Here the CDR3 DNA reads TGTGCCAGCAGGGGGGACAGGGGGGCGCAGTACTTC. Its translation is CASRGDRGAQYF.

This clonotype was recorded at least ten times. The rearrangement uses TRBV20-1 and TRBJ2-4; D possibly matches TRBD1 or TRBD2 (5 bases each). The V and J ends lost 3 bases and 0 bases respectively, with 15 bases between them. This CDR3 contains 16 residues. Germline V CDR1 and CDR2: DFQATT, SNEGSKA (reference sequence). In nucleotides, the CDR3 is TGCAGTGCTAGTAGGGGAGACATCCTAGCCAAAAACATTCAGTACTTC. Protein product: CSASRGDILAKNIQYF.

This chain connects TRBV6-1 to TRBJ2-7; TRBD1 might be the D (5 bases). CDR3 length equals 10 residues. The V gene lost 10 bases and the J gene lost 4 bases, with 8 bases spanning the gap. Looked up from germline, CDR1 is MNHNS and CDR2 is SASEGT. The CDR3 bases are TGTGCCACCGGACAATACGAGCAGTACTTC. It encodes CATGQYEQYF.

This clonotype came up once. The chain links TRBV25-1 to TRBJ1-1, with 8 nucleotides matching TRBD1. The V gene's germline CDR1 is MGHDK and CDR2 SYGVNS. This CDR3 region has 15 residues. V gave up 4 bases and J gave up 4 bases; unmatched junction bases: 8. CDR3 amino acids: CASSASDRVGTEAFF. The CDR3 DNA follows: TGTGCCAGCAGTGCGTCGGACAGGGTCGGCACTGAAGCTTTCTTT.

This chain connects TRBV7-3 to TRBJ1-1; maybe TRBD1 (5 bases). This CDR3 has 13 residues. From germline, CDR1 is SGHTA and CDR2 FQGTGA. Trimming left V 4 bases short and J 5 bases short, with 11 bases between. Here the CDR3 reads CASSSFAGTEAFF. In DNA form, the CDR3 reads TGTGCCAGCAGCTCTTTCGCAGGGACTGAAGCTTTCTTT.

J is TRBJ2-3 and V is TRBV29-1, with a tentative D call TRBD2 (6 bases). Germline V lookup: CDR1 SQVTM, CDR2 ANQGSEA. The V end was cut by 7 bases, the J end by 3 bases, with 17 bases between. The CDR3 consists of 14 residues. The CDR3 reads CSAAGLAETDTQYF. The CDR3 DNA reads as TGCAGCGCGGCAGGGTTAGCGGAGACAGATACGCAGTATTTT.

This clonotype was observed a few times. J is TRBJ1-2 and V is TRBV29-1; D is perhaps TRBD1 (5 bases). Trimming removed 7 bases from V and 5 bases from J, with 14 bases in between. CDR1 is SQVTM, CDR2 ANQGSEA, per germline. The CDR3 has 12 residues. The CDR3, as DNA: TGCAGCGCCGGAGGGGCTGGGTATGGCTACACCTTC. Translation gives CSAGGAGYGYTF.

For this clonotype: No conserved phenylalanine or tryptophan is present at the end of the CDR3, so a read error is the likely explanation. The rearrangement uses TRBV19 and TRBJ2-1; the D is unclear. This CDR3 is 15 amino acids long. Trimming left V 4 bases short and J 2 bases short, with 12 bases between. Germline V gene lookup returns CDR1 LNHDA and CDR2 SQIVND (reference sequence). DNA for the CDR3: TGTGCCAGTAGTACCGGGTTAGATCCCTACAATGAGCAGTTCGTC. This encodes CASSTGLDPYNEQFV.

This rearrangement joins TRBV5-1 to TRBJ2-1; TRBD1 matches at 7 bases. Germline values: CDR1 SGHRS, CDR2 YFSETQ. The V and J ends lost 4 bases and 0 bases, in that order; junction bases with no gene match: 10. CDR3 length: 17 amino acids. Here the CDR3 reads CASSTHETGFSYNEQFF. CDR3 nucleotide sequence: TGCGCCAGCAGCACCCACGAGACAGGGTTCTCCTACAATGAGCAGTTCTTC.

The chain uses TRBV30 and TRBJ2-1; D unresolved. V lost 1 base and J 7 bases, leaving 11 bases between the germline ends. The CDR3 length is 13 residues. Germline lookup yields CDR1 GTSNPN and CDR2 SVGIG (reference sequence). The CDR3 is CAWSEVTVNEQFF. Written as DNA, the CDR3 is TGTGCCTGGAGTGAGGTTACGGTGAATGAGCAGTTCTTC.

The gene calls are TRBV7-3 and TRBJ2-1; D is undetermined. Germline values: CDR1 SGHTA, CDR2 FQGTGA. The CDR3 has 13 amino acids. Trimming pared 4 bases from V and 9 bases from J, leaving 13 bases between. The chain's CDR3 is CASSSPGSTEQFF. For the CDR3, the DNA is TGTGCCAGCAGCTCCCCGGGTTCGACTGAGCAGTTCTTC.

The CDR3 DNA reads TGTGCCAGCAGCCAAGATCAGGGAGTCCAAGAGACCCAGTACTTC. Translated, it gives CASSQDQGVQETQYF. The gene calls are TRBV4-2 and TRBJ2-5; D may correspond to TRBD1 or TRBD2 (5 bases each). The ends were cut back, 0 bases at V and 1 base at J, with 9 bases in the middle. Germline V gene lookup returns CDR1 LGHNA and CDR2 YNFKEQ. The length of the CDR3 is 15 residues.

The chain uses TRBV3-1 and TRBJ2-3, with 11 nucleotides matching TRBD2. Trimming cost V 0 bases and J 3 bases; bases outside gene matches: 8. CDR3 length: 18 residues. The germline V gene has CDR1 LGHDT and CDR2 YNNKEL (reference sequence). CDR3 amino acids: CASSQEARLAGGTDTQYF. The CDR3 DNA sequence: TGTGCCAGCAGCCAAGAAGCCCGTCTAGCGGGGGGTACAGATACGCAGTATTTT.

The V gene is TRBV13, the J gene TRBJ1-3; 7 bases agree with TRBD1. CDR3 length: 15 residues. The germline CDR1 and CDR2 sequences are PRHDT and FYEKMQ (reference sequence). Losses at the gene ends were 4 bases for V and 0 bases for J; bases not matched to a gene: 3. The CDR3 protein is CASSSGGHSGNTIYF. The DNA of the CDR3 is TGTGCCAGCAGCTCAGGGGGTCACTCTGGAAACACCATATATTTT.

This clonotype was recorded a few times. This sequence joins TRBV4-1 and TRBJ1-2; unclear D gene. The germline V gene encodes CDR1 MGHRA and CDR2 YSYEKL. The CDR3 spans 13 residues. Trimming stripped 3 bases from V and 5 bases from J, with 10 bases between. DNA for the CDR3: TGCGCCAGCAGCCACCCAGACGGATATGGCTACACCTTC. Amino acid sequence: CASSHPDGYGYTF.

In its sample, this clonotype was seen a few times. This rearrangement joins TRBV6-5 to TRBJ2-3, with 8 bases fitting TRBD2. With 0 bases clipped from V and 0 bases from J, the junction kept 5 bases outside the gene matches. Germline lookup yields CDR1 MNHEY and CDR2 SVGAGI. There are 17 residues in the CDR3. CDR3 region: CASSYSSRGGSTDTQYF. In DNA form, the CDR3 reads TGTGCCAGCAGTTACTCATCCCGGGGGGGAAGCACAGATACGCAGTATTTT.

This clonotype has only a few counts. The chain has TRBV11-3 and TRBJ1-4; D perhaps matches TRBD1 (6 bases). The CDR3 is 18 residues long. Germline lookup yields CDR1 SGHNT and CDR2 YENEEA. V was trimmed by 0 bases and J by 1 base, leaving 15 bases between them. The CDR3 reads CASSLDPRQGRTNEKLFF. CDR3 bases: TGTGCCAGCAGCTTAGATCCCCGGCAGGGGAGAACTAATGAAAAACTGTTTTTT.

This clonotype was counted between two and nine times. This chain connects TRBV20-1 to TRBJ2-5; TRBD1 agrees at 8 bases. V dropped 3 bases and J dropped 5; count of bases not matched to a gene: 5. CDR3 length equals 13 residues. Germline V CDR1 and CDR2: DFQATT, SNEGSKA (reference sequence). The CDR3 reads CSARDRAWETQYF. The CDR3 DNA reads as TGCAGTGCTAGGGACAGGGCTTGGGAGACCCAGTACTTC.

The chain couples TRBV3-1 to TRBJ1-2; D is unresolved. Germline V gives CDR1 LGHDT, CDR2 YNNKEL (reference sequence). Trimming shortened V by 3 bases and J by 8 bases, and 10 bases separated the two germline ends. The CDR3 loop spans 12 amino acids. The CDR3 bases are TGTGCCAGCAGCCAGGGTCGCGTAGGCTACACCTTC. It yields the protein CASSQGRVGYTF.

The chain combines TRBV12-5 with TRBJ2-7; D call uncertain. The V gene lost 2 bases and the J gene lost 4 bases, with 6 bases spanning the gap. Germline assignment: CDR1 LGHNT and CDR2 FRNRAP. The CDR3 runs to 12 residues. In DNA, the CDR3 is TGTGCTAGTGGTTTGCTTCCGTACGAGCAGTACTTC. Translating gives CASGLLPYEQYF.

This rearrangement joins TRBV29-1 to TRBJ1-1, with a tentative D call TRBD1 (5 bases). The CDR3 contains 13 residues. V lost 4 bases to trimming and J lost 0 bases, with 9 bases between them. CDR1 SQVTM and CDR2 ANQGSEA come from the germline V gene. The CDR3 DNA is TGCAGCGTTGGGACAAGGCTGAACACTGAAGCTTTCTTT. Its translation is CSVGTRLNTEAFF.

This clonotype was seen a handful of times. CDR3 nucleotides: TGTGCCAGCAGCCATCCCCGAGGCGATCCGTACTTC. Its translation: CASSHPRGDPYF. V gene TRBV12-3 or TRBV12-4 combines with J gene TRBJ2-7; unclear D gene. This CDR3 region has 12 residues. V was pared by 6 bases and J by 12 bases, with 18 bases between.

In its sample, this clonotype was seen a few times. The chain is built from TRBV6-5 and TRBJ2-6; D is unclear. Germline V CDR1 and CDR2: MNHEY, SVGAGI. The CDR3 sequence is 15 residues long. V gave up 2 bases and J gave up 3 bases, with 8 bases separating them. CDR3 region: CASSYSRVGANVLTF. The CDR3 nucleotides are TGTGCCAGCAGTTACAGCAGAGTTGGGGCCAACGTCCTGACTTTC.

This clonotype was seen only once. The chain links TRBV28 to TRBJ2-3, with D possibly matching TRBD2 (6 bases). V was trimmed by 5 bases and J by 1 base, leaving 19 bases between them. CDR3 size: 17 residues. The germline V gene encodes CDR1 MDHEN and CDR2 SYDVKM. The DNA of the CDR3 is TGTGCCAGCAGTACCAGGCGGGGAACCTGGGGCACAGATACGCAGTATTTT. Protein sequence: CASSTRRGTWGTDTQYF.